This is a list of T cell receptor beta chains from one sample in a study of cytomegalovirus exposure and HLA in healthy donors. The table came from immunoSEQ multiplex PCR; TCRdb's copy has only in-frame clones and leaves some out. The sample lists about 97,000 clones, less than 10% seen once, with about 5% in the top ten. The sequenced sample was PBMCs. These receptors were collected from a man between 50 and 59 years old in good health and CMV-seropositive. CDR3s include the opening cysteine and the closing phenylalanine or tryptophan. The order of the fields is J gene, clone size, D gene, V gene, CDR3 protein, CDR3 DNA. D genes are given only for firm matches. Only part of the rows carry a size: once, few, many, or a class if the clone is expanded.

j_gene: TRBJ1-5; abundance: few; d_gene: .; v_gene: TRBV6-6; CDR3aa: CASHQGYSNQPQHF; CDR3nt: TGTGCCAGCCATCAGGGGTATAGCAATCAGCCCCAGCATTTT
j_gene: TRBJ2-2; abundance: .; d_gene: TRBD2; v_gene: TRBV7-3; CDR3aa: CASSFAGAISGELFF; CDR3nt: TGTGCCAGCAGCTTCGCGGGAGCTATCTCCGGGGAGCTGTTTTTT
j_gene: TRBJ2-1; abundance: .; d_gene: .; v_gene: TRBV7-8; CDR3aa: CASSFAGRGSYNEQFF; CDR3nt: TGTGCCAGCAGCTTCGCCGGGAGAGGGTCCTACAATGAGCAGTTCTTC
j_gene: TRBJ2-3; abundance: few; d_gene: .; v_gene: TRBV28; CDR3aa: CASLFLTQYF; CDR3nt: TGTGCCAGCCTCTTCCTTACGCAGTATTTT
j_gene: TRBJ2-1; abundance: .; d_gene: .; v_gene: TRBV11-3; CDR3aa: CASSLDLGGNEQFF; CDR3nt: TGTGCCAGCAGCTTAGATCTTGGCGGGAACGAGCAGTTCTTC
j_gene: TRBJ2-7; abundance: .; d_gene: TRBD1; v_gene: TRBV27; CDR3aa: CASSRRDRGSYEQYF; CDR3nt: TGTGCCAGCAGCCGACGGGACAGGGGGTCCTACGAGCAGTACTTC
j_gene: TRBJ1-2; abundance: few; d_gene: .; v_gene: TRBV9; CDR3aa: CASSVSQHYGYTF; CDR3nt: TGTGCCAGCAGCGTTAGTCAACACTATGGCTACACCTTC
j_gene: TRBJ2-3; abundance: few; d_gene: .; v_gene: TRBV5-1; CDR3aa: CASTYGGTVNTDTQYF; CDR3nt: TGCGCCAGCACTTACGGAGGGACAGTTAACACAGATACGCAGTATTTT
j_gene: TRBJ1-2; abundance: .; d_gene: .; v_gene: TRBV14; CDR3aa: CASSQARGDGYTF; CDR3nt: TGTGCCAGCAGCCAAGCTCGCGGGGATGGCTACACCTTC
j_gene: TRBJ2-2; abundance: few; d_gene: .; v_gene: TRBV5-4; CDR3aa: CASSFGTLNTGELFF; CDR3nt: TGTGCCAGCAGCTTCGGGACACTGAACACCGGGGAGCTGTTTTTT
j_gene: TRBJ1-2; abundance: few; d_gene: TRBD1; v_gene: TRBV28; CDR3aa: CASRSGTGLYEGYTF; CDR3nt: TGTGCCAGCAGATCCGGGACAGGCCTCTATGAGGGCTACACCTTC
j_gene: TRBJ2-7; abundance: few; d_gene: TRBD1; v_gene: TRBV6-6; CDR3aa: CATGQGRAYEQYF; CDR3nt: TGTGCCACCGGACAGGGGCGAGCCTACGAGCAGTACTTC
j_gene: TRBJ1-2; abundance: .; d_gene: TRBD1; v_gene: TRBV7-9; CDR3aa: CASSSIDRGQGGYTF; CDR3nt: TGTGCCAGCAGCTCTATAGACAGGGGTCAAGGAGGCTACACCTTC
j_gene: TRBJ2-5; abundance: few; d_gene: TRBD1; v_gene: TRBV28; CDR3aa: CASSQDRGTIQETQYF; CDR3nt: TGTGCCAGCAGTCAGGACAGGGGCACGATCCAAGAGACCCAGTACTTC
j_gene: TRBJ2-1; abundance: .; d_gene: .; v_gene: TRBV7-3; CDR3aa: CASSGPPGNEQFF; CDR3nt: TGTGCCAGCAGCGGCCCCCCGGGGAATGAGCAGTTCTTC
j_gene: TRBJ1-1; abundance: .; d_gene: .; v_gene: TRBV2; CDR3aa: CASSEFPGLNTEAFF; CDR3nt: TGTGCCAGCAGTGAATTTCCAGGGTTGAACACTGAAGCTTTCTTT
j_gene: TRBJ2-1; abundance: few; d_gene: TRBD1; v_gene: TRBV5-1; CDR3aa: CASSYAGQGVDEQFF; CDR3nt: TGCGCCAGCAGCTACGCGGGACAGGGAGTCGATGAGCAGTTCTTC
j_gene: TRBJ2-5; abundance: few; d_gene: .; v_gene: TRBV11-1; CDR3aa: CASSRRERVETQYF; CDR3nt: TGTGCCAGCAGCAGACGGGAGAGGGTGGAGACCCAGTACTTC
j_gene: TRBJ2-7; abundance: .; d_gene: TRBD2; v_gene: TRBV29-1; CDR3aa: CSVSPGLAGGRTSYEQYF; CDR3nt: TGCAGCGTTAGCCCGGGACTAGCGGGAGGACGGACCTCCTACGAGCAGTACTTC
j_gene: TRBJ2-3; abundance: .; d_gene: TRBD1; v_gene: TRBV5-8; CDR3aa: CASSFHGTGGGPDTQYF; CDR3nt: TGTGCCAGCAGCTTTCACGGGACAGGGGGAGGCCCAGATACGCAGTATTTT
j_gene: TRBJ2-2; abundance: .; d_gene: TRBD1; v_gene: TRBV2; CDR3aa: CASSLQGAGELFF; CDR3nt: TGTGCCAGCAGTCTACAGGGGGCCGGGGAGCTGTTTTTT
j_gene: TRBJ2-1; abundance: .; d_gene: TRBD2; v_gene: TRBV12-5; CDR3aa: CASGFYPAGGVLDEQFF; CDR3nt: TGTGCTAGTGGTTTCTACCCAGCGGGAGGGGTTTTAGATGAGCAGTTCTTC
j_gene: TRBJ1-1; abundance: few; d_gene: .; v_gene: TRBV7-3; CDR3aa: CASSPTTSGTEAFF; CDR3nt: TGTGCCAGCAGCCCGACAACCTCGGGGACTGAAGCTTTCTTT
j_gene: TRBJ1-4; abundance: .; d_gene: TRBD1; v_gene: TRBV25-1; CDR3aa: CASSEARQGSEKLFF; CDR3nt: TGTGCCAGCAGTGAAGCTAGACAGGGGAGTGAAAAACTGTTTTTT
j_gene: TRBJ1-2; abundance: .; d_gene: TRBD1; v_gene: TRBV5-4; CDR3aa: CASRRQGAYYGYTF; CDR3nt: TGTGCCAGCAGGAGACAGGGGGCGTACTATGGCTACACCTTC
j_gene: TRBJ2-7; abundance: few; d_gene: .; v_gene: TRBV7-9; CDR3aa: CASGIAVSYEQYF; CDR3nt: TGTGCCAGCGGGATAGCGGTTTCCTACGAGCAGTACTTC
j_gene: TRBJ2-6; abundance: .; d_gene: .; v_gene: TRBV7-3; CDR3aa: CASSLKRDSGSGANVLTF; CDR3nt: TGTGCCAGCAGCTTAAAGCGTGACAGTGGCTCTGGGGCCAACGTCCTGACTTTC
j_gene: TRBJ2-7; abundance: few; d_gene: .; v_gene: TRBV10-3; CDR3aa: CAISEGRGEQYF; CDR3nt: TGTGCCATCAGTGAGGGGCGGGGCGAGCAGTACTTC
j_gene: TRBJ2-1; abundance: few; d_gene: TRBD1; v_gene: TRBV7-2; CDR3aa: CASSSDRVLFDEQFF; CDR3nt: TGTGCCAGCAGCTCGGACAGGGTCTTGTTCGATGAGCAGTTCTTC
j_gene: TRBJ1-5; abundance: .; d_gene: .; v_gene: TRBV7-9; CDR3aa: CASSPGEYSNQPQHF; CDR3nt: TGTGCCAGCAGCCCGGGGGAGTATAGCAATCAGCCCCAGCATTTT
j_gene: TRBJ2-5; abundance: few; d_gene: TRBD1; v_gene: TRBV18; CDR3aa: CASSRPGQGETQYF; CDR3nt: TGTGCCAGCTCACGCCCGGGACAGGGGGAGACCCAGTACTTC
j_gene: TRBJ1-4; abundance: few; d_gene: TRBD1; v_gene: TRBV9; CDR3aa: CASSVAETGGGTNEKLFF; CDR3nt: TGTGCCAGCAGCGTAGCTGAGACAGGGGGCGGAACTAATGAAAAACTGTTTTTT
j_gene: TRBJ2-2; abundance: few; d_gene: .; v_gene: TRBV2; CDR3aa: CASREEVNTGELFF; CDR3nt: TGTGCCAGCAGGGAGGAAGTGAACACCGGGGAGCTGTTTTTT
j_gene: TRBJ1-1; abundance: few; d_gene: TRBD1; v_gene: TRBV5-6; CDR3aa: CASSRDRGGTEAFF; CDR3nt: TGTGCCAGCAGCCGGGACAGGGGTGGGACTGAAGCTTTCTTT
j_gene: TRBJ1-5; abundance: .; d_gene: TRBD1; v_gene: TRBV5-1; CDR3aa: CASSLGQGSNQPQHF; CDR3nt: TGCGCCAGCAGCCTGGGACAGGGAAGCAATCAGCCCCAGCATTTT
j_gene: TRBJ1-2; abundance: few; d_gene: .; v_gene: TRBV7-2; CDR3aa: CASSLAYPGGYGYTF; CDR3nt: TGTGCCAGCAGCTTAGCCTACCCCGGTGGCTATGGCTACACCTTC
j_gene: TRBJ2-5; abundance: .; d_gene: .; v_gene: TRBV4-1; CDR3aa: CASSQPGLQETQYF; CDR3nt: TGCGCCAGCAGCCAACCGGGATTGCAAGAGACCCAGTACTTC
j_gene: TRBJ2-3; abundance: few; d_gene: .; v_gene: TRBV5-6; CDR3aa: CASSWGSGSTDTQYF; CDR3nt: TGTGCCAGCAGTTGGGGTAGCGGAAGCACAGATACGCAGTATTTT
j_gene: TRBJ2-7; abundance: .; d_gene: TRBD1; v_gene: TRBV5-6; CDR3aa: CASSWAGQGFPKGEQYF; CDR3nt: TGTGCCAGCAGCTGGGCGGGACAGGGGTTCCCTAAAGGCGAGCAGTACTTC
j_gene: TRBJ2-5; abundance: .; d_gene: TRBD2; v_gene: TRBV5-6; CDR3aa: CASSLVAGGPEETQYF; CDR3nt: TGTGCCAGCAGCTTGGTAGCGGGAGGGCCGGAGGAGACCCAGTACTTC
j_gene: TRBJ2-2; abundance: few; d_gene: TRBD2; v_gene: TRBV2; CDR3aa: CASSPLSGRLAGELFF; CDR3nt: TGTGCCAGCAGCCCCCTTAGCGGGAGATTGGCCGGGGAGCTGTTTTTT
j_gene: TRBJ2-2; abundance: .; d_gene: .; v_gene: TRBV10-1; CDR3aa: CASRRDSTGELFF; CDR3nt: TGCGCCAGCAGACGAGACTCCACCGGGGAGCTGTTTTTT
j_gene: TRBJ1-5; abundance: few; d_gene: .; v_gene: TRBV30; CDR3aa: CAWSVRGGRNQPQHF; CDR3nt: TGTGCCTGGAGTGTACGGGGGGGTAGGAATCAGCCCCAGCATTTT
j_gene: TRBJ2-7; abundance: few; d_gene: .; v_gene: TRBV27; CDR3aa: CASSPAFQGSSYEQYF; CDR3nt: TGTGCCAGCAGTCCAGCTTTTCAGGGGTCCTCCTACGAGCAGTACTTC
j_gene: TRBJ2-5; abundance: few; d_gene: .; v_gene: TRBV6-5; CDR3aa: CASRIGGLSETQYF; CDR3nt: TGTGCCAGCAGAATCGGCGGCCTGAGTGAGACCCAGTACTTC
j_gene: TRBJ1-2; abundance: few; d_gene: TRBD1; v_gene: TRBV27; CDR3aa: CASSHRGASGYTF; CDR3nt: TGTGCCAGCAGTCACAGGGGGGCGAGTGGCTACACCTTC
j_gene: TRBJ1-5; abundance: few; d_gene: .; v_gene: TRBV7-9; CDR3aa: CASSPGEYSNQPQHF; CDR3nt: TGTGCCAGCAGCCCAGGGGAATATAGCAATCAGCCCCAGCATTTT
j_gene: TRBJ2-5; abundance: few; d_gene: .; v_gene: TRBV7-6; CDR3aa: CASGRGSQETQYF; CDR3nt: TGTGCCAGCGGGCGGGGTAGCCAAGAGACCCAGTACTTC
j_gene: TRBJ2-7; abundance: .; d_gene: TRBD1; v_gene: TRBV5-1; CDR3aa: CASSLVTGTGGHEQYF; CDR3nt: TGCGCCAGCAGCTTGGTCACCGGGACAGGGGGCCACGAGCAGTACTTC
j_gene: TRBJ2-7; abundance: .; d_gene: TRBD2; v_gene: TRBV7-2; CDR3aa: CASSRSSGTHEQYF; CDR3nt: TGTGCCAGCAGCAGAAGTAGCGGGACGCACGAGCAGTACTTC
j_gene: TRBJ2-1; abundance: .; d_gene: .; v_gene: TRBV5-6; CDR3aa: CASSAGQRYNEQFF; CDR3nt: TGTGCCAGCAGCGCCGGACAGCGCTACAATGAGCAGTTCTTC
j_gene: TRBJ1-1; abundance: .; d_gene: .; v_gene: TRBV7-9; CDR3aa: CASSRNPPGTEAFF; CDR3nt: TGTGCCAGCAGTCGAAACCCACCGGGGACTGAAGCTTTCTTT
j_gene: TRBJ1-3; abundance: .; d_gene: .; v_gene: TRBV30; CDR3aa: CAWTRRSPQSSGNTIYF; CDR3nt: TGTGCCTGGACTCGGAGGTCCCCTCAGAGTTCTGGAAACACCATATATTTT
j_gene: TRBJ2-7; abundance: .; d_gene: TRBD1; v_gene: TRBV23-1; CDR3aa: CASSQSGTDRGYEQYF; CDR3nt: TGCGCCAGCAGTCAATCGGGAACCGACAGGGGCTACGAGCAGTACTTC
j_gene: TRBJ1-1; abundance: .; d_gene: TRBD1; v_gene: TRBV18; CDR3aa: CASSPQTGTNTEAFF; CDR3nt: TGTGCCAGCTCACCACAGACAGGGACGAACACTGAAGCTTTCTTT
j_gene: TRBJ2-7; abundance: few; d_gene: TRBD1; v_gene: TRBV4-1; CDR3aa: CASSQGTGTYEQYF; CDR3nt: TGCGCCAGCAGCCAAGGGACAGGGACCTACGAGCAGTACTTC
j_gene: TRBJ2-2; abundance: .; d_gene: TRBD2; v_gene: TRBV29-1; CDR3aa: CSVQGTSGRNTGELFF; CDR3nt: TGCAGCGTTCAAGGGACTAGCGGGAGGAACACCGGGGAGCTGTTTTTT
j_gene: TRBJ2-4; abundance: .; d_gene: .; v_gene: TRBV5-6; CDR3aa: CASSFIQAKNIQYF; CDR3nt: TGTGCCAGCAGCTTCATTCAAGCCAAAAACATTCAGTACTTC
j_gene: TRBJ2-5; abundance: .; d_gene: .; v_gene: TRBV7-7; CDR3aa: CASSPGVVGETQYF; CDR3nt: TGTGCTAGCAGCCCAGGGGTCGTGGGAGAGACCCAGTACTTC
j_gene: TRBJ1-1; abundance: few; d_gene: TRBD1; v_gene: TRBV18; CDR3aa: CASSPQGALEAFF; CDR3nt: TGTGCCAGCTCACCCCAGGGGGCCCTTGAAGCTTTCTTT